Each of the 30 T cell receptor beta chains below was sequenced from the same sample in a study of patients and donors after allogeneic stem cell transplantation. TCRdb ran MiXCR on the RT-PCR reads and lists one entry per CDR3 protein. The sample contains about 160,000 distinct CDR3 sequences, about 36% of which appear only once. Sequencing was performed on blood, either unsorted or a sorted T cell fraction (not recorded which). These receptors were taken from a human donor who was either an allogeneic HSCT recipient or a stem cell or donor lymphocyte infusion donor (not recorded which). It is not recorded whose cells these are; they may come from a transplant donor.

The CDR3 nucleotides are TGTGCCAGCAGCTCCCCACAGGGGGCAAACACTGAAGCTTTCTTT. Protein: CASSSPQGANTEAFF. This chain connects TRBV7-3 to TRBJ1-1; the match to TRBD1 covers 9 bases. The germline gives CDR1 SGHTA, CDR2 FQGTGA. The CDR3 consists of 15 residues. V trimming: 4 bases; J trimming: 2 bases; junction bases outside the gene matches: 5. The full variable domain, completed using reference TRBV7-3 and TRBJ1-1, is GAGVSQTPSNKVTEKGKYVELRCDPISGHTALYWYRQSLGQGPEFLIYFQGTGAADDSGLPNDRFFAVRPEGSVSTLKIQRTERGDSAVYLCASSSPQGANTEAFFGQGTRLTVV.

The chain joins TRBV6-1 to TRBJ2-7; maybe TRBD2 (5 bases). The V end lost 2 bases, the J end lost 3 bases, and 11 bases lay between the germline ends. Per the germline V gene, CDR1 is MNHNS and CDR2 is SASEGT. This CDR3 is 14 amino acids long. The CDR3 DNA reads as TGTGCCAGCAGTGAAATCGGAGGTCGCTACGAGCAGTACGTC. It translates to CASSEIGGRYEQYV.

The chain joins TRBV5-1 to TRBJ2-2; D remains ambiguous. The CDR3 is made up of 15 amino acids. CDR1 and CDR2 from the germline V gene are SGHRS and YFSETQ. With 0 bases removed from V and 6 bases from J, the gap between germline ends came to 12 bases. The CDR3 DNA reads as TGCGCCAGCAGCTTGGGCGTCGGTTCGGCCGGGGAGCTGTTTTTT. It specifies CASSLGVGSAGELFF.

J is TRBJ1-6 and V is TRBV5-1; D not resolved. Germline V gene sequence: CDR1 SGHRS, CDR2 YFSETQ. Trimming shortened V by 2 bases and J by 1 base, and 4 bases separated the two germline ends. There are 14 residues in the CDR3. DNA of the CDR3: TGCGCCAGCAGCTTCGCGTCCTATAATTCACCCCTCCACTTT. Encoded protein: CASSFASYNSPLHF.

This clonotype has a handful of counts. The chain carries TRBV29-1 and TRBJ1-6, with 10 bases identical to TRBD1. Germline V lookup: CDR1 SQVTM, CDR2 ANQGSEA. V was clipped by 4 bases and J by 1 base; unmatched bases: 1. The CDR3 totals 15 residues. The CDR3 region is CSVGDRGSYNSPLHF. CDR3 nucleotide sequence: TGCAGCGTTGGGGACAGGGGTTCCTATAATTCACCCCTCCACTTT.

J is TRBJ2-3 and V is TRBV27; the D is unclear. From germline, CDR1 is MNHEY and CDR2 SMNVEV (reference sequence). The CDR3 runs 14 residues. V lost 0 bases, J lost 9 bases, and 13 bases lay in between. CDR3 DNA: TGTGCCAGCAGTTTATCAGTTGGCCCCTTAACGCAGTATTTT. Translated, it gives CASSLSVGPLTQYF.

The chain combines TRBV5-6 with TRBJ1-1; D unresolved. Trimming cost V 0 bases and J 6 bases, with 12 bases left between them. This CDR3 is built from 14 residues. Germline V gene data show CDR1 as SGHDT and CDR2 as YYEEEE. In DNA, the CDR3 is TGTGCCAGCAGCTTGGGACCTGGCACTCCTGAAGCTTTCTTT. This codes for CASSLGPGTPEAFF.

This sequence joins TRBV6-5 and TRBJ2-5, with TRBD2 as a possible D gene (7 bases). The V gene's germline CDR1 is MNHEY and CDR2 SVGAGI. This CDR3 contains 16 residues. The V and J ends lost 0 bases and 5 bases respectively, with 16 bases between them. The CDR3 DNA is TGTGCCAGCAGTTACTCAGGGGGGGCCCTAGAGGAGACCCAGTACTTC. It encodes CASSYSGGALEETQYF.

The DNA for the CDR3 is TGTGCCAGCAGCGATACGGGACTAGCTAGCGAGACCCAGTACTTC. As protein: CASSDTGLASETQYF. The genes are TRBV6-1 and TRBJ2-5, with 9 bases identical to TRBD2. This CDR3 has 15 amino acids. Germline CDR1 and CDR2: MNHNS and SASEGT. After removal of 6 bases from V and 5 bases from J, the junction contained 10 bases not matched to a gene.

This clonotype was detected only a few times. The chain is built from TRBV7-9 and TRBJ1-2; possible D gene TRBD1, 6 bases. The V gene lost 2 bases and the J gene lost 4 bases, with 14 bases spanning the gap. Germline assignment: CDR1 SEHNR and CDR2 FQNEAQ (reference sequence). The CDR3 is made up of 15 amino acids. The chain's CDR3 is CASSLSATGIYGYTF. The CDR3 DNA reads as TGTGCCAGCAGCTTAAGCGCCACAGGGATCTATGGCTACACCTTC.

V and J are TRBV11-2 and TRBJ2-4; D tentatively fits TRBD1 or TRBD2 (6 bases each). CDR3 length: 13 amino acids. Germline V gives CDR1 SGHAT, CDR2 FQNNGV. Trimming shortened V by 5 bases and J by 10 bases, and 15 bases separated the two germline ends. The CDR3 nucleotides read TGTGCCAGCAGCCCTGCAGGGGCGGGGATTCAGTACTTC. Translating it yields CASSPAGAGIQYF.

The V gene is TRBV7-3, the J gene TRBJ1-1, with D hard to call. This CDR3 is 14 amino acids long. Germline assignment: CDR1 SGHTA and CDR2 FQGTGA. V was clipped by 0 bases and J by 5 bases, with 10 bases between them. The DNA for the CDR3 is TGTGCCAGCAGCTTAACGCATGGGGTAACTGAAGCTTTCTTT. Translated, it gives CASSLTHGVTEAFF.

There are a few counts of this clonotype. V gene TRBV12-3 or TRBV12-4 combines with J gene TRBJ1-5; D might be TRBD1 (6 bases). The CDR3 consists of 13 residues. Deletions cut 6 bases from V and 6 bases from J, with 12 bases between. The DNA for the CDR3 is TGTGCCAGCAGCACAGGGAGGGGTCAGCCCCAGCATTTT. Translation gives CASSTGRGQPQHF.

This clonotype was seen a handful of times. V is TRBV21-1 and J is TRBJ2-2; the table assigns TRBD1, which was not confirmed against the DNA. TRBV21-1 is annotated as a pseudogene. The length of the CDR3 is 15 residues. The CDR3 loop reads CASSGPWLSTGELFF. The CDR3 region has the DNA TGTGCCAGCAGCGGACCCTGGCTCAGCACCGGGGAGCTGTTTTTT.

The rearrangement links TRBV5-4 to TRBJ2-2; D is unclear. Germline values: CDR1 SGHNT, CDR2 YYREEE (reference sequence). V dropped 0 bases and J dropped 0 bases, with 3 bases sitting between them. The CDR3 sequence is 14 residues long. CDR3 sequence (DNA): TGTGCCAGCAGCTTGGACCCGAACACCGGGGAGCTGTTTTTT. Encoded protein: CASSLDPNTGELFF.

This clonotype was recorded a few times. The chain combines TRBV7-9 with TRBJ2-7, with D possibly being TRBD2 (5 bases). Trimming took off 2 bases at V and 2 bases at J, with 13 bases between the two ends. CDR1 is SEHNR, CDR2 FQNEAQ, per germline (reference sequence). The CDR3 is 15 amino acids. In DNA, the CDR3 is TGTGCCAGCAGCTTACAGGCGGGCAGAACCTACGAGCAGTACTTC. Protein sequence: CASSLQAGRTYEQYF. The whole variable domain, remainder taken from reference TRBV7-9 and TRBJ2-7, is DTGVSQNPRHKITKRGQNVTFRCDPISEHNRLYWYRQTLGQGPEFLTYFQNEAQLEKSRLLSDRFSAERPKGSFSTLEIQRTEQGDSAMYLCASSLQAGRTYEQYFGPGTRLTVT.

This clonotype was detected a few times. CDR3 in DNA: TGTGCCAGCAGTTTAAGCGGGGGGCAGGATGAGCAGTTCTTC. Its translation: CASSLSGGQDEQFF. The V and J genes are TRBV12-3 or TRBV12-4 and TRBJ2-1; 9 bases align to TRBD2. After removal of 2 bases from V and 8 bases from J, the junction contained 4 bases not matched to a gene. This CDR3 spans 14 amino acids.

This chain uses TRBV11-1 with TRBJ1-2; 7 bases are shared with TRBD1. This CDR3 comprises 17 residues. V gave up 5 bases and J gave up 7 bases; unmatched junction bases: 19. Germline CDR1 is SGHAT and CDR2 is FQDESV (reference sequence). This CDR3 is CASSPNRDSARGRGYTF. The CDR3 DNA reads TGTGCCAGCAGCCCTAACCGGGACAGCGCTCGCGGTCGTGGCTACACCTTC. The variable domain in full, completed from reference TRBV11-1 and TRBJ1-2, reads EAEVAQSPRYKITEKSQAVAFWCDPISGHATLYWYRQILGQGPELLVQFQDESVVDDSQLPKDRFSAERLKGVDSTLKIQPAELGDSAMYLCASSPNRDSARGRGYTFGSGTRLTVV.

CDR3 sequence reads: CASKAGYTF. Written as DNA, the CDR3 is TGTGCCAGCAAGGCTGGCTACACCTTC. The gene calls are TRBV21-1 and TRBJ1-2. TRBV21-1 is marked as a pseudogene. The CDR3 totals 9 residues.

The chain carries TRBV20-1 and TRBJ1-5; TRBD1 matches at 9 bases. Losses at the gene ends were 3 bases for V and 3 bases for J; bases not matched to a gene: 9. The CDR3 loop spans 16 amino acids. Germline values: CDR1 DFQATT, CDR2 SNEGSKA (reference sequence). CDR3 coding DNA: TGCAGTGCTAGGGCCGGACAGGGGTATATCAATCAGCCCCAGCATTTT. Protein: CSARAGQGYINQPQHF.

J is TRBJ1-1 and V is TRBV4-3; unclear D gene. In germline, CDR1 is LGHNA, CDR2 YSLEER. This CDR3 comprises 16 residues. V was trimmed by 0 bases and J by 3 bases, leaving 14 bases between them. The CDR3 bases are TGCGCCAGCAGCCAAGATCGAGCGGGGTTGCACACTGAAGCTTTCTTT. Its translation: CASSQDRAGLHTEAFF.

This clonotype was seen ten or more times. The chain uses TRBV24-1 and TRBJ1-1; D call uncertain. The germline V gene has CDR1 KGHDR and CDR2 SFDVKD. V shed 5 bases and J shed 4 bases, with 4 bases lying between them. The length of the CDR3 is 11 residues. CDR3 bases: TGTGCCACCAGTGTGGGCACTGAAGCTTTCTTT. It yields the protein CATSVGTEAFF.

The chain joins TRBV6-1 to TRBJ2-1; D gene uncertain. Trimming shortened V by 3 bases and J by 7 bases, and 13 bases separated the two germline ends. The CDR3 totals 14 residues. In germline, CDR1 is MNHNS, CDR2 SASEGT. The CDR3 loop reads CASSDPGLKNEQFF. The CDR3, as DNA: TGTGCCAGCAGTGACCCGGGCCTAAAGAATGAGCAGTTCTTC.

Written as DNA, the CDR3 is TGTGCCAGTACGCGTTGGGCTGAAGCTTTCTTT. Its protein product is CASTRWAEAFF. The rearrangement links TRBV19 to TRBJ1-1; unclear D gene. This CDR3 region has 11 residues. The germline V gene has CDR1 LNHDA and CDR2 SQIVND (reference sequence). V lost 7 bases, J lost 6 bases, and 9 bases lay in between.

The sample holds a few counts of this clonotype. V and J are TRBV10-3 and TRBJ2-7, with no clear D. This CDR3 has 12 residues. Trimming removed 2 bases at V and 5 bases at J, with 7 bases between. Germline V gene sequence: CDR1 ENHRY, CDR2 SYGVKD. The CDR3, as DNA: TGTGCCATCAGTGAGGGCCTTGACGAGCAGTACTTC. Its protein product is CAISEGLDEQYF.

This clonotype was seen a handful of times. This chain connects TRBV29-1 to TRBJ1-1; D ambiguous. Germline V CDR1 and CDR2: SQVTM, ANQGSEA. V was cut by 6 bases and J by 6 bases, with 8 bases left in between. The CDR3 sequence is 10 residues long. Here the CDR3 reads CSVEGAEAFF. The CDR3 bases are TGCAGCGTGGAGGGCGCTGAAGCTTTCTTT.

This clonotype was detected only once. No conserved phenylalanine or tryptophan is present at the end of the CDR3, so a read error is the likely explanation. The V gene is TRBV7-6, the J gene TRBJ1-1, with 10 bases identical to TRBD1. CDR1 is SGHVS, CDR2 FNYEAQ, per germline. CDR3 length equals 14 residues. With 4 bases clipped from V and 5 bases from J, the junction kept 4 bases outside the gene matches. The DNA of the CDR3 is TGTGCCAGCAGCTCCCGACAGGGGGCTACTGAAGCTTTCTTG. It codes for CASSSRQGATEAFL.

The chain is built from TRBV7-9 and TRBJ2-4, with 10 nucleotides matching TRBD1. Germline V CDR1 and CDR2: SEHNR, FQNEAQ (reference sequence). The CDR3 is made up of 15 amino acids. After removal of 5 bases from V and 6 bases from J, the junction contained 7 bases not matched to a gene. The DNA of the CDR3 is TGTGCCAGCAGCCCCGGGACAGGGGTTGTAAACATTCAGTACTTC. As protein: CASSPGTGVVNIQYF.

This chain joins TRBV28 and TRBJ1-4, with D hard to call. V was trimmed by 2 bases and J by 4 bases, leaving 5 bases between them. CDR1 MDHEN and CDR2 SYDVKM come from the germline V gene. CDR3 length equals 13 residues. For the CDR3, the DNA is TGTGCCAGCAGTTTAGGAGATAATGAAAAACTGTTTTTT. Protein product: CASSLGDNEKLFF.

This clonotype was counted between two and nine times. This sequence joins TRBV12-3 or TRBV12-4 and TRBJ2-5; the match to TRBD2 covers 8 bases. The CDR3 is made up of 15 amino acids. Germline trimming cut 4 bases from V and 2 bases from J; bases unmatched to any gene: 6. The CDR3 protein is CASSYSGAGQETQYF. CDR3 sequence (DNA): TGTGCCAGCAGTTATAGCGGGGCCGGACAAGAGACCCAGTACTTC.